The 12 T cell receptor beta chains below all came from one sample that was sequenced in a study of cytomegalovirus exposure and HLA in healthy donors. Primers: 60 Vbeta forward and 13 Jbeta reverse. The table came from immunoSEQ multiplex PCR; TCRdb's copy has only in-frame clones and leaves some out. The data show 150,000 to 200,000 clones, with over 70% seen just once and 2.1% held by the top ten. The material sequenced was PBMCs. These receptor sequences come from a woman between 18 and 30 years old in good health and CMV-seropositive.

The J gene is TRBJ2-3, the V gene TRBV10-3, with 13 bases matching TRBD2. V gave up 5 bases and J gave up 2 bases; unmatched junction bases: 4. The CDR3 sequence is 16 residues long. Germline CDR1 reads ENHRY; CDR2 reads SYGVKD. CDR3 in amino acids: CAISRTSGGLTDTQYF. CDR3 sequence (DNA): TGTGCCATCAGTAGGACTAGCGGGGGACTCACAGATACGCAGTATTTT.

This clone has more than one count but fewer than ten. The chain recombines TRBV7-3 with TRBJ1-2, with 11 positions matching TRBD1. Trimming removed 0 bases from V and 8 bases from J; junction bases left unmatched: 5. The CDR3 extends over 15 amino acids. Germline CDR1 and CDR2: SGHTA and FQGTGA. The CDR3 region has the DNA TGTGCCAGCAGCTTAACTCGGACAGGGGGCGGAGGCTACACCTTC. It codes for CASSLTRTGGGGYTF.

The chain is built from TRBV5-4 and TRBJ2-3, with D uncertain. Trimming pared 2 bases from V and 5 bases from J, leaving 9 bases between. CDR1 is SGHNT and CDR2 is YYREEE in the germline V gene (reference sequence). CDR3 length equals 13 residues. DNA of the CDR3: TGTGCCAGCAGCTTAGCGAAACTAGATACGCAGTATTTT. Translated, it gives CASSLAKLDTQYF.

This clone was picked up a small number of times. The chain links TRBV7-2 to TRBJ2-1, with 15 bases that match TRBD2. CDR1 is SGHTA and CDR2 is FQGNSA in the germline V gene. The CDR3 loop spans 16 amino acids. V dropped 3 bases and J dropped 10; count of bases not matched to a gene: 7. CDR3 coding DNA: TGTGCCAGCAGCTTGGGACTAGCGGGGGGAGTTGGAGAGCAGTTCTTC. It is translated as CASSLGLAGGVGEQFF.

The chain uses TRBV5-1 and TRBJ2-1, with TRBD1 matching 7 bases. The CDR3 runs 13 residues. In germline, CDR1 is SGHRS, CDR2 YFSETQ. The ends lost 4 bases at V and 3 bases at J; junction bases unmatched: 1. CDR3 DNA: TGCGCCAGCAGCCGGGACAGCTACAATGAGCAGTTCTTC. Translating it yields CASSRDSYNEQFF.

The chain joins TRBV6-5 to TRBJ1-3; D gene ambiguous. The CDR3 spans 15 residues. Trimming took off 2 bases at V and 0 bases at J, with 8 bases between the two ends. Germline V gene sequence: CDR1 MNHEY, CDR2 SVGAGI. CDR3 coding DNA: TGTGCCAGCAGTTACGACTTAGACTCTGGAAACACCATATATTTT. The encoded protein is CASSYDLDSGNTIYF.

The chain combines TRBV27 with TRBJ2-1; 8 bases are a match to TRBD2. The ends lost 0 bases at V and 9 bases at J; junction bases unmatched: 4. Germline lookup yields CDR1 MNHEY and CDR2 SMNVEV (reference sequence). The CDR3 loop spans 14 amino acids. DNA of the CDR3: TGTGCCAGCAGTTTATCCCGGGGGGGCGGTGAGCAGTTCTTC. Its translation: CASSLSRGGGEQFF.

This clone has a handful of counts. The genes are TRBV5-1 and TRBJ2-7, with 10 bases fitting TRBD1. Unmatched junction bases numbered 10, after V lost 4 bases and J lost 6 bases. Germline CDR1 reads SGHRS; CDR2 reads YFSETQ. The CDR3 has 15 residues. CDR3 in DNA: TGCGCCAGCAGCCCCCGACAGGGGGCGATGAGCGAGCAGTACTTC. This gives the protein CASSPRQGAMSEQYF.

The chain has TRBV21-1 and TRBJ1-6. TRBV21-1 is assigned pseudogene status. The CDR3 runs to 16 residues. DNA of the CDR3: TGTGCCAGCAGCCCCGGGGGGGGGCCCTATAATTCACCCCTCCACTTT. This gives the protein CASSPGGGPYNSPLHF.

The chain combines TRBV5-4 with TRBJ2-2; maybe TRBD1 (5 bases). The V and J ends lost 4 bases and 5 bases respectively, with 18 bases between them. CDR1 is SGHNT, CDR2 YYREEE, per germline (reference sequence). This CDR3 has 16 amino acids. The CDR3, as DNA: TGTGCCAGCAGCAGAAGTCGGACCTCAGGGACCGGGGAGCTGTTTTTT. Protein product: CASSRSRTSGTGELFF. Full variable domain (missing parts from reference TRBV5-4 and TRBJ2-2): ETGVTQSPTHLIKTRGQQVTLRCSSQSGHNTVSWYQQALGQGPQFIFQYYREEENGRGNFPPRFSGLQFPNYSSELNVNALELDDSALYLCASSRSRTSGTGELFFGEGSRLTVL.

The CDR3 coding sequence is TGTGCCAGCAGCTTTTCGGCGGGGGCCGGGGAGCTGTTTTTT. It is translated as CASSFSAGAGELFF. V gene TRBV7-3 combines with J gene TRBJ2-2; 7 nucleotides match TRBD2. Germline values: CDR1 SGHTA, CDR2 FQGTGA. Trimming at V came to 3 bases and at J to 6 bases, leaving 4 bases not matched to a gene. CDR3 length: 14 amino acids.

This sequence joins TRBV28 and TRBJ2-7, with TRBD1 as a possible D gene (6 bases). Germline V gene data show CDR1 as MDHEN and CDR2 as SYDVKM. The CDR3 loop spans 12 amino acids. The V end was cut by 3 bases, the J end by 6 bases, with 9 bases between. Written as DNA, the CDR3 is TGTGCCAGCAGTTTGGGGGCGGCCGAGCAGTACGTC. Translating it yields CASSLGAAEQYV.